What follows are 8 T cell receptor beta chains derived from one specimen sequenced in a study of control samples from healthy donors and cancer patients. Profiled with immunoSEQ multiplex PCR; TCRdb holds only in-frame clones, not every one. Counted here are about 86,000 clones, 85% to 95% occurring once; the ten biggest clones make up about 5%. The sample comprised blood. The receptors here all came from a woman aged 18-29 years in good health.

The rearrangement links TRBV28 to TRBJ1-5; 8 bases are shared with TRBD1. The CDR3 extends over 13 amino acids. Trimming took 6 bases from V and 2 from J; bases not matched to a gene: 0. Germline values: CDR1 MDHEN, CDR2 SYDVKM. CDR3 nucleotides: TGTGCCAGCAGGACAGGGGGCAATCAGCCCCAGCATTTT. Protein: CASRTGGNQPQHF.

This clone has more than one count but fewer than ten. The chain has TRBV5-4 and TRBJ2-2; unclear D gene. The CDR3 sequence is 15 residues long. Germline V lookup: CDR1 SGHNT, CDR2 YYREEE (reference sequence). The V end lost 1 base, the J end lost 4 bases, and 11 bases lay between the germline ends. Here the CDR3 reads CASSLRGRITGELFF. In nucleotides, the CDR3 is TGTGCCAGCAGCTTGCGTGGTAGAATCACCGGGGAGCTGTTTTTT.

The V call is TRBV14, the J call TRBJ1-1, with D possibly TRBD1 on 5 matching bases. V lost 3 bases to trimming and J lost 9 bases, with 8 bases between them. Germline CDR1 SGHDN, CDR2 FVKESK. This CDR3 is built from 11 residues. The CDR3 nucleotides read TGTGCCAGCAGCCAGGGGCGTAAAGCTTTCTTT. Translation gives CASSQGRKAFF.

This sequence joins TRBV27 and TRBJ2-3; no clear D gene. V was cut by 0 bases and J by 2 bases, with 6 bases left in between. The CDR3 loop spans 14 amino acids. From germline, CDR1 is MNHEY and CDR2 SMNVEV (reference sequence). In nucleotides, the CDR3 is TGTGCCAGCAGTTTATCACATGCCACAGATACGCAGTATTTT. This encodes CASSLSHATDTQYF.

V usage is TRBV7-3 and J usage is TRBJ2-5, with D perhaps assigned TRBD1 or TRBD2 (5 bases each). In germline, CDR1 is SGHTA, CDR2 FQGTGA. The CDR3 is 18 residues long. Trimming shortened V by 5 bases and J by 4 bases, and 26 bases separated the two germline ends. Here the CDR3 reads CASSLKQAGTEVGETQYF. DNA for the CDR3: TGTGCCAGCAGCCTAAAACAGGCGGGTACCGAAGTTGGAGAGACCCAGTACTTC.

The genes are TRBV28 and TRBJ1-1; D gene unclear. Germline lookup yields CDR1 MDHEN and CDR2 SYDVKM. The CDR3 runs 12 residues. Trimming cost V 1 base and J 5 bases, with 5 bases left between them. The CDR3 DNA reads TGTGCCAGCAGTTTATCGGGGACTGAAGCTTTCTTT. Its protein is CASSLSGTEAFF. Full variable domain (remainder filled in from reference TRBV28 and TRBJ1-1): DVKVTQSSRYLVKRTGEKVFLECVQDMDHENMFWYRQDPGLGLRLIYFSYDVKMKEKGDIPEGYSVSREKKERFSLILESASTNQTSMYLCASSLSGTEAFFGQGTRLTVV.

This chain connects TRBV27 to TRBJ1-2, with no clear D. Deletions cut 2 bases from V and 4 bases from J, with 14 bases between. From germline, CDR1 is MNHEY and CDR2 SMNVEV (reference sequence). The CDR3 is made up of 15 amino acids. For the CDR3, the DNA is TGTGCCAGCAGTTTAAGTAGGAGAACCCTCTATGGCTACACCTTC. Protein: CASSLSRRTLYGYTF.

The J gene is TRBJ2-5, the V gene TRBV5-1; tentative D call: TRBD1 (5 bases). Trimming shortened V by 0 bases and J by 0 bases, and 12 bases separated the two germline ends. CDR3 length: 16 residues. Germline CDR1 reads SGHRS; CDR2 reads YFSETQ. This CDR3 reads CASSLASGADQETQYF. The CDR3 DNA sequence: TGCGCCAGCAGCTTGGCCAGTGGGGCCGACCAAGAGACCCAGTACTTC.